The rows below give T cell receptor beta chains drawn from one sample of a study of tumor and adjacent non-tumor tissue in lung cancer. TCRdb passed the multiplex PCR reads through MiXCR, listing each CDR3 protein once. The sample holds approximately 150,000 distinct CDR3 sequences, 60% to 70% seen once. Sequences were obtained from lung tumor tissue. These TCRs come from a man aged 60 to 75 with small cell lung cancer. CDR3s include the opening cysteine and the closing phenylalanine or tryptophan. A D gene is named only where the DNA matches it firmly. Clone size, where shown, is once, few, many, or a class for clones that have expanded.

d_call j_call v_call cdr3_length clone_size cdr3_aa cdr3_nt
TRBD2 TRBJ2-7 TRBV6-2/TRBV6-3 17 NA CASSYSIGTSGSYEQYF TGTGCCAGCAGTTATTCCATCGGGACTAGCGGATCCTACGAGCAGTACTTC
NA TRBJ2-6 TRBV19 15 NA CASSTRTPGANVLTF TGTGCCAGTAGTACAAGGACTCCTGGGGCCAACGTCCTGACTTTC
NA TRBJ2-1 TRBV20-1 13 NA CIATEGNYNEQFF TGCATTGCTACGGAGGGGAACTACAATGAGCAGTTCTTC
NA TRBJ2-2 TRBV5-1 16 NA CASTLTPGANTGELFF TGCGCCAGCACCCTGACCCCGGGGGCCAACACCGGGGAGCTGTTTTTT
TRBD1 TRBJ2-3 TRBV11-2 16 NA CASSPIGTGLSDTQYF TGTGCCAGCAGCCCCATTGGGACAGGGTTATCAGATACGCAGTATTTT
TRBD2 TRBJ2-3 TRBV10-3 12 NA CSISGSTDMQYF TGTTCCATCAGCGGGAGCACAGATATGCAGTATTTT
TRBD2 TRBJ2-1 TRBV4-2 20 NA CASSEDPGTSGMALHNEQFF TGTGCCAGCAGCGAAGATCCCGGGACTAGCGGGATGGCCCTCCACAATGAGCAGTTCTTC
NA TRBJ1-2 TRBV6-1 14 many CASSLRANPHGYTF TGTGCCAGCAGTCTCAGAGCCAATCCCCACGGCTACACCTTC
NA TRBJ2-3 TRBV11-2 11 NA CTSNSLATQYF TGTACCAGCAACTCGCTAGCGACGCAGTATTTT
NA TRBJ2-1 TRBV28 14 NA CDSGPLSSYYEQFF TGTGACAGCGGGCCACTGAGCTCCTACTATGAGCAGTTCTTC
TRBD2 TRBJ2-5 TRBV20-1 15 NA CSALTLAGGVETQSF TGCAGTGCCTTAACCCTAGCGGGAGGTGTAGAGACCCAGTCCTTC
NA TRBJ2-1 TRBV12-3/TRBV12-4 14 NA CASSQDQTDNEQFF TGTGCCAGCAGCCAAGACCAGACCGACAATGAGCAGTTCTTC
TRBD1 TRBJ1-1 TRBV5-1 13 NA CASSLQGYTEAFF TGTGCCAGCAGTTTACAGGGGTACACTGAAGCTTTCTTT
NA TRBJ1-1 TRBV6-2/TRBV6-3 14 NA CASSYSSGYPRAFF TGTGCCAGCAGTTACTCTTCAGGGTACCCTCGGGCTTTCTTT
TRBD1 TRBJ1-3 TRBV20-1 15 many CSAGTGDRGLGTIYF TGCAGTGCTGGAACCGGGGACAGGGGGCTCGGCACCATATATTTT
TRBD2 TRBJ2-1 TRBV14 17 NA CASSQDLRLAGYNEQLF TGTGCCAGCAGCCAAGATCTTCGACTAGCGGGATACAATGAGCAGCTCTTC
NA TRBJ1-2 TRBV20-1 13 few CSARGAANYGYTF TGCAGTGCTAGAGGGGCGGCCAACTATGGCTACACCTTC
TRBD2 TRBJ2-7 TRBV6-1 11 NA CDSGSQYEQYF TGTGACAGCGGGAGCCAATACGAGCAGTACTTC
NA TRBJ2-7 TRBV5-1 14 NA CASSLEGTDYEQYF TGCGCCAGCAGCTTGGAAGGCACCGACTACGAGCAGTACTTC
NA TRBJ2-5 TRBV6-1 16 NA CARSDHSAGRRETQYF TGTGCCAGAAGTGACCACAGCGCGGGGCGAAGAGAGACCCAGTACTTC
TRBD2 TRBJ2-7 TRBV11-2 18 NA CASSLEDPANGRAPEQYF TGTGCCAGCAGCTTAGAGGACCCTGCTAACGGGAGGGCCCCTGAGCAGTACTTC
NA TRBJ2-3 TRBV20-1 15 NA CTARTTTGNTDTQYF TGCACTGCTAGAACTACGACAGGCAACACAGATACGCAGTATTTT
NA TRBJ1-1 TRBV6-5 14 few CASSYGAMNTEAFF TGTGCCAGCAGTTACGGGGCGATGAACACTGAAGCTTTCTTT
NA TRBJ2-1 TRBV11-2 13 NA CASSLFAVNEQFF TGTGCCAGCAGCTTATTTGCGGTCAATGAGCAGTTCTTC
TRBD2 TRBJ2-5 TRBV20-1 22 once CSARMEIGASGKGVLSDETQYF TGCAGTGCTAGGATGGAGATTGGGGCTAGCGGGAAGGGCGTTTTGTCAGATGAGACCCAGTACTTC
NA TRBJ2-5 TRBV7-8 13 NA CAISQKAQETQCF TGTGCCATCAGCCAAAAGGCCCAAGAGACTCAGTGCTTC
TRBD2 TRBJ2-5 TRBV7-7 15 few CASSLGGGLWETQYF TGTGCTAGCAGCTTAGGCGGGGGACTGTGGGAGACCCAGTACTTC
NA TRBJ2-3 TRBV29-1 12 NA CSVDPSRDTQYF TGCAGCGTTGACCCCAGCAGAGATACGCAGTATTTT
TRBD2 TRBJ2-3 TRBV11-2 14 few CANRPAGAVNTQYF TGTGCCAACAGACCAGCGGGAGCTGTGAATACGCAGTATTTT
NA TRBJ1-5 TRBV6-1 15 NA CVSSEGGGCNQPQHF TGTGTCAGCAGTGAGGGGGGAGGGTGCAATCAGCCCCAGCATTTT
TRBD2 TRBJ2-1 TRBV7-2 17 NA CASSAPPGLAGSGEQFF TGTGCCAGCAGCGCCCCCCCGGGACTAGCGGGATCCGGTGAGCAGTTCTTC
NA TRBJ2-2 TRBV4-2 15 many CASSQGPRNTGELFF TGTGCCAGCAGCCAGGGACCACGGAACACCGGGGAGCTGTTTTTT
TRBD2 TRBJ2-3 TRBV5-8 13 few CAITTLAGATQYF TGTGCCATCACTACCCTAGCGGGAGCTACGCAGTATTTT
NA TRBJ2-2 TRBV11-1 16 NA CASSSPGRLETGELFF TGTGCCAGTAGCTCCCCGGGCAGGCTAGAGACCGGGGAGCTGTTTTTT
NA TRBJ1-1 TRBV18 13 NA CATSPQRRTKAFF TGTGCCACCTCACCCCAACGTCGCACTAAAGCTTTCTTT
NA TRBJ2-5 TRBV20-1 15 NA CSAGDHQGIMKTQYF TGCAGTGCTGGAGACCATCAGGGGATAATGAAGACCCAGTACTTC
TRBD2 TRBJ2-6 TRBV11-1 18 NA CTSSLLAGMLAGANVLTF TGTACCAGCAGCTTATTAGCGGGAATGCTCGCTGGGGCCAACGTCCTTACTTTC
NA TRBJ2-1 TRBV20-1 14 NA CSAGSVSSFYEQFF TGCAGTGCTGGGAGCGTGAGCAGCTTCTATGAGCAGTTCTTT
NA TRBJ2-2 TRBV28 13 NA CASSTRGTGEMFF TGTGCCAGCAGTACCCGAGGAACCGGGGAGATGTTTTTT
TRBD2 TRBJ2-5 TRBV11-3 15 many CASSFGAGGGETQYF TGTGCCAGCAGCTTTGGAGCGGGAGGCGGAGAGACCCAGTACTTC
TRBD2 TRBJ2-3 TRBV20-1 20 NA CSARDIRAGVAGGPVDTQYF TGCAGTGCTAGAGATATCAGGGCAGGAGTAGCGGGAGGGCCGGTAGATACGCAGTATTTT
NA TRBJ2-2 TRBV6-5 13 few CASRGGGAWELFF TGTGCCAGCAGGGGAGGGGGCGCGTGGGAGCTGTTTTTT
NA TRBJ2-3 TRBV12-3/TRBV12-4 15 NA CASSFGQGRDQPQYF TGTGCCAGCAGTTTTGGGCAGGGGCGAGATCAGCCCCAGTATTTT
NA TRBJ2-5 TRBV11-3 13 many CASSLGRSETQYF TGTGCCAGCAGCTTAGGTCGGTCAGAGACCCAGTACTTC
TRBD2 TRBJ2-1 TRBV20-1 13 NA CSPNGRAGNEQFF TGCAGTCCCAACGGGAGGGCTGGGAATGAGCAGTTCTTC
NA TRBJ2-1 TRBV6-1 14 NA CASSEVGGYNEQFF TGTGCCAGCAGTGAAGTCGGAGGGTACAATGAGCAGTTCTTC
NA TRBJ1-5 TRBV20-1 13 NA CSARDGMDQPQHF TGCAGTGCTAGAGATGGGATGGATCAGCCCCAGCATTTT
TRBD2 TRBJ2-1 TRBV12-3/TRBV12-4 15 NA CASSFSSGMGIEQFF TGTGCCAGCAGTTTCTCGAGCGGGATGGGCATTGAGCAGTTCTTC
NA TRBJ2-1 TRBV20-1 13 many CSATAAVRGEQFF TGCAGTGCAACAGCAGCGGTTAGGGGTGAGCAGTTCTTC
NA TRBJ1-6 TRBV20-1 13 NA CSARAAGFSPLHF TGCAGTGCTAGAGCCGCTGGTTTTTCACCCCTCCACTTT
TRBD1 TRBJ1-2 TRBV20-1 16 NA CSASLGEGALDDGYTF TGCAGTGCTAGTCTGGGGGAGGGGGCGCTAGATGATGGCTACACCTTC
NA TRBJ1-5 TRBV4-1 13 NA CASSPAGDQSQHF TGCGCCAGCAGCCCCGCAGGGGATCAGTCCCAGCATTTT
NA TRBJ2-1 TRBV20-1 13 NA CSVRDTKETEQFF TGCAGTGTTAGAGACACGAAGGAGACTGAGCAGTTCTTC
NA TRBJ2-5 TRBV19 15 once CASKEGTTSLETQYF TGTGCCAGTAAGGAAGGGACCACGTCATTAGAGACCCAGTACTTC